These 21 T cell receptor beta chains were sequenced from one sample in a study of chemoradiotherapy in HPV16-positive cancers. Using immunoSEQ multiplex PCR, the repertoire was profiled, and TCRdb retains in-frame clones only, with some absent. The sample includes 870 or so clones, about 79% of them seen just once. The sequenced sample was tumor tissue, obtained from a patient who underwent chemoradiotherapy. All receptors come from a human donor with HPV-associated anogenital cancer.

The genes are TRBV4-2 and TRBJ1-4; 7 bases align to TRBD1. There are 14 residues in the CDR3. The J segment lost 2 bases and the V segment lost 5 bases, leaving 2 bases of the junction unmatched. Germline V lookup: CDR1 LGHNA, CDR2 YNFKEQ. The CDR3: CASSSGQTNEKLFF. The CDR3 nucleotides read TGTGCCAGCAGCTCGGGACAGACTAATGAAAAACTGTTTTTT.

The rearrangement links TRBV7-8 to TRBJ2-7; D unclear. V gave up 5 bases and J gave up 0 bases, with 8 bases separating them. The germline CDR1 and CDR2 sequences are SGHVS and FQNEAQ. The length of the CDR3 is 13 residues. The CDR3 DNA follows: TGTGCCAGCAGCGAAGGGAACTCCTACGAGCAGTACTTC. Protein: CASSEGNSYEQYF. Using reference TRBV7-8 and TRBJ2-7 for the parts outside the CDR3, the full variable domain is GAGVSQSPRYKVAKRGQDVALRCDPISGHVSLFWYQQALGQGPEFLTYFQNEAQLDKSGLPSDRFFAERPEGSVSTLKIQRTQQEDSAVYLCASSEGNSYEQYFGPGTRLTVT.

DNA of the CDR3: TGTGCCATCAGTGTACGCGGATCGAACACCGGGGAGCTGTTTTTT. It translates to CAISVRGSNTGELFF. This rearrangement joins TRBV10-3 to TRBJ2-2; no clear D. Between the trimmed V and J ends, which lost 4 bases and 0 bases, there was a span of 9 bases. CDR1 and CDR2 (germline): ENHRY, SYGVKD. CDR3 length equals 15 residues.

A remark on this clone: A read error may produce the germline difference seen at one junction end. The same CDR3 arises from other DNA sequences in this sample as well. The rearrangement links TRBV7-8 to TRBJ2-5; perhaps D is TRBD1 or TRBD2 (7 bases each). This CDR3 region has 16 residues. Looked up from germline, CDR1 is SGHVS and CDR2 is FQNEAQ. The CDR3 spells CASSLAVRQGGKTQYF. CDR3 coding DNA: TGTGCCAGCAGCTTAGCGGTACGACAGGGAGGGAAGACTCAGTACTTC.

This chain joins TRBV7-8 and TRBJ1-2, with D tentatively TRBD1 (5 bases). Trimming took off 4 bases at V and 7 bases at J, with 22 bases between the two ends. The germline V gene has CDR1 SGHVS and CDR2 FQNEAQ. The CDR3 covers 16 residues. The CDR3 region is CASSSEPAGSLGGYTF. The CDR3 nucleotides are TGTGCCAGCAGCTCTGAGCCGGCAGGGAGTTTGGGTGGCTACACCTTC.

CDR3 residues: CASSKEGRSYQETQYF. The DNA of the CDR3 is TGTGCCAGCAGCAAAGAAGGCAGAAGTTACCAAGAGACCCAGTACTTC. The rearrangement joins TRBV21-1 to TRBJ2-5. TRBV21-1 is reported as a pseudogene. The CDR3 spans 16 residues.

In this sample, this clone turned up a few times. This chain joins TRBV19 and TRBJ1-2; a possible D gene is TRBD1 (6 bases). The V end was cut by 4 bases, the J end by 8 bases, with 17 bases between. From germline, CDR1 is LNHDA and CDR2 SQIVND (reference sequence). There are 14 residues in the CDR3. The CDR3 protein is CASSTQTDSLGYTF. In DNA, the CDR3 is TGTGCCAGTAGTACCCAAACGGACAGTCTCGGCTACACCTTC.

V usage is TRBV15 and J usage is TRBJ2-1, with 10 bases that match TRBD2. Per germline, CDR1 LNHNV and CDR2 YYDKDF (reference sequence). CDR3 size: 15 residues. Trimming cost V 3 bases and J 2 bases; bases outside gene matches: 1. CDR3 nucleotides: TGTGCCACCAGCAGCGGACTAGCGGCCTACAATGAGCAGTTCTTC. Its translation: CATSSGLAAYNEQFF.

V and J are TRBV6-6 and TRBJ1-1; 9 bases align to TRBD1. Trimming cost V 7 bases and J 11 bases; bases outside gene matches: 11. Germline values: CDR1 MNHNY, CDR2 SVGAGI (reference sequence). The CDR3 is 13 residues long. The CDR3 reads CASTPRDRVKAFF. The CDR3 region has the DNA TGTGCCAGCACCCCCCGGGACAGGGTTAAGGCTTTCTTT.

This clone came up a few times. The genes are TRBV9 and TRBJ2-7, with D possibly being TRBD1 or TRBD2 (5 bases each). Germline assignment: CDR1 SGDLS and CDR2 YYNGEE. V lost 0 bases and J lost 1, with 14 bases in between. The CDR3 contains 16 residues. The DNA of the CDR3 is TGTGCCAGCAGCGTAGGGGAAAGGGACGCATCCTACGAGCAGTACTTC. Translation: CASSVGERDASYEQYF.

This clone was seen once. The V gene is TRBV6-1, the J gene TRBJ1-3; D uncertain. Germline V gene data show CDR1 as MNHNS and CDR2 as SASEGT. This CDR3 is 13 amino acids long. V was cut by 7 bases and J by 0 bases, with 7 bases left in between. CDR3 nucleotide sequence: TGTGCCAGCATGTTCTTCTCTGGAAACACCATATATTTT. Its protein product is CASMFFSGNTIYF.

About this clone: One end of the junction varies from germline; a read error may be responsible. J is TRBJ2-1 and V is TRBV7-7, with D uncertain. This CDR3 is 16 amino acids long. Per the germline V gene, CDR1 is SSHAT and CDR2 is FNYEAQ (reference sequence). In DNA form, the CDR3 reads TGTGCTAGCAGCGCTCACTCGAGAAGCTCCTACAATGAGCAGTTCTTC. It encodes CASSAHSRSSYNEQFF.

This chain connects TRBV7-2 to TRBJ1-1, with 10 nucleotides matching TRBD1. Germline V gene data show CDR1 as SGHTA and CDR2 as FQGNSA. With V trimmed by 5 bases and J by 3 bases, 3 bases remained unmatched. The CDR3 runs 14 residues. CDR3 residues: CASSPGTGDTEAFF. CDR3 bases: TGTGCCAGCAGCCCCGGGACAGGGGACACTGAAGCTTTCTTT.

V usage is TRBV11-3 and J usage is TRBJ2-5; D uncertain. V gave up 3 bases and J gave up 1 base, with 6 bases separating them. The CDR3 spans 13 residues. The germline V gene encodes CDR1 SGHNT and CDR2 YENEEA. CDR3 nucleotides: TGTGCCAGCAGCTTTTCTAGCCAAGAGACCCAGTACTTC. Its translation is CASSFSSQETQYF.

This chain uses TRBV4-1 with TRBJ2-5; a possible D gene is TRBD2 (5 bases). The V end was cut by 0 bases, the J end by 5 bases, with 10 bases between. Germline-derived CDR1 and CDR2 are MGHRA and YSYEKL. The CDR3 is 14 residues long. CDR3 protein: CASSQDWGVETQYF. For the CDR3, the DNA is TGCGCCAGCAGCCAAGATTGGGGAGTTGAGACCCAGTACTTC.

The rearrangement joins TRBV6-6 to TRBJ2-1, with a weak D call TRBD1 (5 bases). V lost 6 bases to trimming and J lost 2 bases, with 8 bases between them. This CDR3 is 13 amino acids long. Germline CDR1 reads MNHNY; CDR2 reads SVGAGI (reference sequence). The CDR3 loop reads CASSQGAYNEQFF. The CDR3 bases are TGTGCCAGCAGCCAAGGGGCCTACAATGAGCAGTTCTTC.

The chain is built from TRBV6-5 and TRBJ1-4; D may be TRBD1 (5 bases). Trimming left V 7 bases short and J 8 bases short, with 20 bases between. Germline CDR1 and CDR2: MNHEY and SVGAGI. The CDR3 consists of 15 residues. CDR3: CASNTIQGALEKLFF. The CDR3 DNA sequence: TGTGCCAGCAATACCATTCAGGGCGCTTTAGAAAAACTGTTTTTT.

The gene calls are TRBV2 and TRBJ1-5; D gene ambiguous. In germline, CDR1 is SNHLY, CDR2 FYNNEI. V was cut by 3 bases and J by 5 bases, with 8 bases left in between. CDR3 length: 13 residues. CDR3 in amino acids: CASSESRDQPQHF. The CDR3 nucleotides are TGTGCCAGCAGTGAGTCCCGAGATCAGCCCCAGCATTTT. Based on the CDR3 plus reference TRBV2 and TRBJ1-5, the full variable domain is EPEVTQTPSHQVTQMGQEVILRCVPISNHLYFYWYRQILGQKVEFLVSFYNNEISEKSEIFDDQFSVERPDGSNFTLKIRSTKLEDSAMYFCASSESRDQPQHFGDGTRLSIL.

The CDR3 sequence: CASRGSGFQETQYF. The CDR3 DNA sequence: TGTGCCAGCAGAGGTAGCGGATTCCAAGAGACCCAGTACTTC. The rearrangement uses TRBV6-5 and TRBJ2-5; tentative D call: TRBD2 (6 bases). The CDR3 length is 14 residues. Germline V gives CDR1 MNHEY, CDR2 SVGAGI. Trimming pared 6 bases from V and 1 base from J, leaving 12 bases between.

The rearrangement uses TRBV19 and TRBJ2-7; 7 bases line up with TRBD1. CDR1 LNHDA and CDR2 SQIVND come from the germline V gene (reference sequence). The CDR3 is 15 amino acids. After removal of 0 bases from V and 4 bases from J, the junction contained 6 bases not matched to a gene. CDR3 in amino acids: CASSIETGLSYEQYF. In DNA form, the CDR3 reads TGTGCCAGTAGTATAGAGACAGGGTTGAGTTACGAGCAGTACTTC.

This chain uses TRBV5-6 with TRBJ2-6; D ambiguous. The germline V and J ends were trimmed by 1 base and 0 bases, with 5 bases remaining between them. CDR1 and CDR2 (germline): SGHDT, YYEEEE. The CDR3 sequence is 15 residues long. The CDR3 here is CASSLYNSGANVLTF. The CDR3 coding sequence is TGTGCCAGCAGCTTGTACAACTCTGGGGCCAACGTCCTGACTTTC.